The present T cell receptor beta chain was sequenced within a study of shared clonotypes between healthy human individuals. Points on this clone: Antigen specificity is unknown.

General study findings and limits: The naive CD4 repertoires of a few donors were compared, and roughly 5.1% of clonotypes were shared.

The CDR3 sequence is 15 residues long. Germline V gives CDR1 MDHEN, CDR2 SYDVKM. The trim removed 5 bases at V and 4 bases at J, leaving 6 bases unmatched. The data were produced by immunoSEQ multiplex PCR, yet TCRdb's version contains in-frame clones alone and is incomplete. The sample consists of roughly 500,000 clones, 95% to 97% of them appearing once. Donors, without exception, were Caucasian adults residing in Nashville, Tennessee. The rearrangement links TRBV28 to TRBJ2-1; 9 bases line up with TRBD2. The specimen was naive CD4+ T cells sorted from blood. Described subset: CD45RA+ positively selected. This receptor was identified in a woman aged 25-40 years in good health. CDR3 sequence (DNA): TGTGCCAGCAGTCCAGGGGCGGGAGGGTACAATGAGCAGTTCTTC. It codes for CASSPGAGGYNEQFF.